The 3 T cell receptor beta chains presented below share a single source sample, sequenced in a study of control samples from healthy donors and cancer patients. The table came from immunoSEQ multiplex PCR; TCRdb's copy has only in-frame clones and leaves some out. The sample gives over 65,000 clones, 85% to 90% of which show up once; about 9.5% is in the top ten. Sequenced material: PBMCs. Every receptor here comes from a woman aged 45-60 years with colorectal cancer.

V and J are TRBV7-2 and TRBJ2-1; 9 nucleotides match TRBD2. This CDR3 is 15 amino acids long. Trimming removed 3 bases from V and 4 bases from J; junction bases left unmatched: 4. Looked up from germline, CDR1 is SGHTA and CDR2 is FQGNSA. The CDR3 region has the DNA TGTGCCAGCAGCTTCCTAGCGGGGCAGTACAATGAGCAGTTCTTC. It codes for CASSFLAGQYNEQFF.

CDR3 protein: CASSQDGVNGELFF. In DNA, the CDR3 is TGCGCCAGCAGCCAAGATGGGGTTAACGGGGAGCTGTTTTTT. V is TRBV4-3 and J is TRBJ2-2, with D hard to call. V was trimmed by 0 bases and J by 7 bases, leaving 9 bases between them. The CDR3 consists of 14 residues. Germline CDR1 LGHNA, CDR2 YSLEER.

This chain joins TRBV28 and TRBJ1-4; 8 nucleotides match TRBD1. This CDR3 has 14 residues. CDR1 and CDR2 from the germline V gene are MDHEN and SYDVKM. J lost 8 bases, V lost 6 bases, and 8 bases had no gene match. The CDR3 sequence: CASRTAGGGEKLFF. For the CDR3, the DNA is TGTGCCAGCAGAACCGCAGGGGGCGGAGAAAAACTGTTTTTT.